This T cell receptor (beta chain) was sequenced in a study of shared clonotypes between healthy human individuals. Repertoires were generated with immunoSEQ multiplex PCR, while TCRdb's copy carries only in-frame clones and drops some. The table has some 1.5 million clones, about 98% seen once; the top ten hold roughly 0.45%. V shed 6 bases and J shed 2 bases, with 20 bases lying between them. The CDR3 is made up of 16 amino acids. The germline gives CDR1 SNHLY, CDR2 FYNNEI. The chain carries TRBV2 and TRBJ2-7; TRBD1 might be the D (6 bases). The clonotype originates from a man aged 25-45 years in good health. Specimen: naive CD4+ T cells sorted from blood. The subset was: CD45RA+ positively selected. Here the CDR3 DNA reads TGTGCCAGCAGGAGGACGGGTGGACAGATTCCCTACGAGCAGTACTTC. The encoded protein is CASRRTGGQIPYEQYF. The full variable domain, in which reference TRBV2 and TRBJ2-7 provide the parts outside the CDR3, is EPEVTQTPSHQVTQMGQEVILRCVPISNHLYFYWYRQILGQKVEFLVSFYNNEISEKSEIFDDQFSVERPDGSNFTLKIRSTKLEDSAMYFCASRRTGGQIPYEQYFGPGTRLTVT.